Included here is one T cell receptor beta chain sequence, with context. The target antigen is unknown. These data originate in a study of Ad26.COV2.S vaccination and SARS-CoV-2 variants. Study outcomes and limitations: The TCR-based breadth and depth measures might underestimate overall T cell responses.

The assay was immunoSEQ multiplex PCR, and TCRdb's table has in-frame clones only and misses some. Altogether fewer than 900,000 clones are present, around 89% being singletons, with the ten largest covering approximately 1.5%. Indicated treatment: around 19 received Ad26.COV2.S at low or high dose, single or two shots; 5 received placebo; per-sample allocation not given. Sampling occurred on day 63 after the first vaccine or placebo injection. The administered vaccine (an Ad26 vector) expressed Wuhan-strain SARS-CoV-2 spike. CDR1 is LNHDA and CDR2 is SQIVND in the germline V gene (reference sequence). V was clipped by 5 bases and J by 1 base, with 8 bases between them. The CDR3 extends over 13 amino acids.

This receptor was taken from a person aged 18 to 65 who received the Ad26.COV2.S COVID-19 vaccine or a placebo. The sample consisted of peripheral blood, taken in a trial of Ad26.COV2.S vaccine versus placebo. The rearrangement links TRBV19 to TRBJ1-1, with D possibly matching TRBD1 (6 bases). For the CDR3, the DNA is TGTGCCAGTAGTTGGGGGGCGAACACTGAAGCTTTCTTT. Protein product: CASSWGANTEAFF.